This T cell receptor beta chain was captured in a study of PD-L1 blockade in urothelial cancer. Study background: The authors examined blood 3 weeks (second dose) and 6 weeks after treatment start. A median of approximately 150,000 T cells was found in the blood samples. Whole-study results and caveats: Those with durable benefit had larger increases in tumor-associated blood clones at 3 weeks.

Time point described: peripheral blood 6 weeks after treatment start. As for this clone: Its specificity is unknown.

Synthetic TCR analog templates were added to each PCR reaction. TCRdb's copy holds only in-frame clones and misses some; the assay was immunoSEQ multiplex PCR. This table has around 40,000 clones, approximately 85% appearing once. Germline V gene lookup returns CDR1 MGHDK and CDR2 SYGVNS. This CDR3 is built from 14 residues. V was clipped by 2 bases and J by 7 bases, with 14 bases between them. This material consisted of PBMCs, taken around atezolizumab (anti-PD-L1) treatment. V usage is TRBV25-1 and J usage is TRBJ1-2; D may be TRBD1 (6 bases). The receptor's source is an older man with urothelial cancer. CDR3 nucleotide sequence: TGTGCCAGCAGTGAAGGAGGGGGGGCTGGTGGCTACACCTTC. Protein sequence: CASSEGGGAGGYTF.